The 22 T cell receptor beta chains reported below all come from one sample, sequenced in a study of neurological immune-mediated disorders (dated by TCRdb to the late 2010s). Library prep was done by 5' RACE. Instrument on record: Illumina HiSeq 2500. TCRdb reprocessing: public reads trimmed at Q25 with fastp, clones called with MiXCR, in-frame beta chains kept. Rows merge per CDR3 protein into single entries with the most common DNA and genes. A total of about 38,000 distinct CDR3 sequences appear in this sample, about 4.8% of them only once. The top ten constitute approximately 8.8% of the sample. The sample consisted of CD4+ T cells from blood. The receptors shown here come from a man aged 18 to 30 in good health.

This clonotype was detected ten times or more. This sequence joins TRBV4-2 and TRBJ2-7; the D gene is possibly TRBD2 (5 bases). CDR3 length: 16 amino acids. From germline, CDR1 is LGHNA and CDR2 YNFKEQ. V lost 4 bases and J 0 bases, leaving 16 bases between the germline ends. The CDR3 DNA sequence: TGTGCCAGCAGCCGGAGCGGCGGTGACCTCTCCTACGAGCAGTACTTC. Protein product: CASSRSGGDLSYEQYF.

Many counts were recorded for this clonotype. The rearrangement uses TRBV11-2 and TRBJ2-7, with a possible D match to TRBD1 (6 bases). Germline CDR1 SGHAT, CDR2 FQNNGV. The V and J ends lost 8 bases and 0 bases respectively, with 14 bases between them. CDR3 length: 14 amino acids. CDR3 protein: CASGPGTSSYEQYF. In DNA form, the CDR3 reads TGTGCCAGCGGCCCCGGGACAAGCTCCTACGAGCAGTACTTC.

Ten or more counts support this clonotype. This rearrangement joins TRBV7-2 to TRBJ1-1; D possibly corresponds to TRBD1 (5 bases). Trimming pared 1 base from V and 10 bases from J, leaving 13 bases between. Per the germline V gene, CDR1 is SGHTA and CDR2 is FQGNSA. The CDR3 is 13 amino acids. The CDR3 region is CASSLVGGLGAFF. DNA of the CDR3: TGTGCCAGCAGCTTAGTGGGGGGTTTAGGAGCTTTCTTT. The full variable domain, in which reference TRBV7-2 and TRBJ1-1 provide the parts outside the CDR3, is GAGVSQSPSNKVTEKGKDVELRCDPISGHTALYWYRQSLGQGLEFLIYFQGNSAPDKSGLPSDRFSAERTGGSVSTLTIQRTQQEDSAVYLCASSLVGGLGAFFGQGTRLTVV.

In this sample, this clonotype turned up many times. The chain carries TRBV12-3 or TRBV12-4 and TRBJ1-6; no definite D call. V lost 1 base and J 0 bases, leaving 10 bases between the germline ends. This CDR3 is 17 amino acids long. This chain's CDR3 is CASSLGSSGSYNSPLHF. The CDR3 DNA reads TGTGCCAGCAGTTTAGGAAGTTCTGGCTCCTATAATTCACCCCTCCACTTT.

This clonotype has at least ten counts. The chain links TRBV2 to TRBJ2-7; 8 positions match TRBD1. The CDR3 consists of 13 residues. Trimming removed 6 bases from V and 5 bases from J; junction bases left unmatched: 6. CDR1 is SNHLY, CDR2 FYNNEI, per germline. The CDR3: CASRETGVNEQYF. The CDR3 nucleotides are TGTGCCAGCAGAGAGACAGGGGTGAACGAGCAGTACTTC. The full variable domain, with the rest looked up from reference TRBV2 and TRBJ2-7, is EPEVTQTPSHQVTQMGQEVILRCVPISNHLYFYWYRQILGQKVEFLVSFYNNEISEKSEIFDDQFSVERPDGSNFTLKIRSTKLEDSAMYFCASRETGVNEQYFGPGTRLTVT.

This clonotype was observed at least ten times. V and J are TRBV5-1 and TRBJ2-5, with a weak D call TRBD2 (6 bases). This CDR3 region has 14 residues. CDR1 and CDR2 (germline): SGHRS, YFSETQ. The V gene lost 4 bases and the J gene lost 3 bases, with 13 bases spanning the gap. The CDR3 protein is CASSPPGLEETQYF. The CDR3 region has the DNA TGCGCCAGCAGCCCCCCGGGACTGGAAGAGACCCAGTACTTC. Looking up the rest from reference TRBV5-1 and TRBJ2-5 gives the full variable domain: KAGVTQTPRYLIKTRGQQVTLSCSPISGHRSVSWYQQTPGQGLQFLFEYFSETQRNKGNFPGRFSGRQFSNSRSEMNVSTLELGDSALYLCASSPPGLEETQYFGPGTRLLVL.

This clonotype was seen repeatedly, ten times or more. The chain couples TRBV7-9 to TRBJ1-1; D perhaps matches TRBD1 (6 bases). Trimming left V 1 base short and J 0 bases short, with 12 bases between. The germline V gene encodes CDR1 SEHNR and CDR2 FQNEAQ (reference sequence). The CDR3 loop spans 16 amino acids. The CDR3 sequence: CASSLGSGAMNTEAFF. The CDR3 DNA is TGTGCCAGCAGCTTAGGCTCGGGGGCGATGAACACTGAAGCTTTCTTT.

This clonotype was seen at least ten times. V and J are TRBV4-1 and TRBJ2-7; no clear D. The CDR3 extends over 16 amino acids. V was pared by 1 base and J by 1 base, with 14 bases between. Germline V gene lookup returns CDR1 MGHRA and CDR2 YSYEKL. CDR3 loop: CASSQVDLFTSYEQYF. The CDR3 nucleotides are TGCGCCAGCAGCCAAGTGGACCTATTCACTTCCTACGAGCAGTACTTC.

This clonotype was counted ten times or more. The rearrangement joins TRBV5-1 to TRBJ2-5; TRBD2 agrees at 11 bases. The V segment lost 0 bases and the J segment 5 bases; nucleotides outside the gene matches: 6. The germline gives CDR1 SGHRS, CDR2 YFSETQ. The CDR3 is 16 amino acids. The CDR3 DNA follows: TGCGCCAGCAGCTTGGGGCTAGCGGGGGGTCTGGAGACCCAGTACTTC. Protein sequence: CASSLGLAGGLETQYF.

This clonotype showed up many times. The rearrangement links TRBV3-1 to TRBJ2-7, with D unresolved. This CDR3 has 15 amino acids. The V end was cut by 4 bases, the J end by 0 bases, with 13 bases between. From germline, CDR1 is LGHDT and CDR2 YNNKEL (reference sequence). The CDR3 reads CASSRAALSSYEQYF. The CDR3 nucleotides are TGTGCCAGCAGCCGCGCGGCTCTTAGCTCCTACGAGCAGTACTTC.

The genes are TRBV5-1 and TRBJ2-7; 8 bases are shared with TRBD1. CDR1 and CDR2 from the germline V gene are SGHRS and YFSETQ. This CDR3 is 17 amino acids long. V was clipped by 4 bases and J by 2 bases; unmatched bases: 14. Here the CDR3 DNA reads TGCGCCAGCAGCCAACGGGACAGGTCCTCAGCCCCCTACGAGCAGTACTTC. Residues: CASSQRDRSSAPYEQYF.

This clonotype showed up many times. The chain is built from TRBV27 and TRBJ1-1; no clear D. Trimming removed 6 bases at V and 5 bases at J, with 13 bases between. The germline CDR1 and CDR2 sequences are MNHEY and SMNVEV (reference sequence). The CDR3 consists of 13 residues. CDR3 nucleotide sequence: TGTGCCAGCAGAATTGGGGTTGGGACTGAAGCTTTCTTT. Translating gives CASRIGVGTEAFF.

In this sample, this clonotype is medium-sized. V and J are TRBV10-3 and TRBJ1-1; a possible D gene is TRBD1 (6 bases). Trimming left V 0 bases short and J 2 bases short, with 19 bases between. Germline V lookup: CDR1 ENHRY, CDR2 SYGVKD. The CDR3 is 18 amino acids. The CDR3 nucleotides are TGTGCCATCAGTGAGTCGACAATGTGGGGGGCGGTTAACACTGAAGCTTTCTTT. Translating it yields CAISESTMWGAVNTEAFF.

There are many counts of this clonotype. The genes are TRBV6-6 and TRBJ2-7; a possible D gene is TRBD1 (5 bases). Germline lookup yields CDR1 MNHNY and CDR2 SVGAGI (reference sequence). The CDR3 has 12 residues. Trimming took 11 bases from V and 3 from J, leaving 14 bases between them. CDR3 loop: CAVSPQGYEQYF. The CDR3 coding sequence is TGTGCCGTTTCCCCTCAGGGCTACGAGCAGTACTTC.

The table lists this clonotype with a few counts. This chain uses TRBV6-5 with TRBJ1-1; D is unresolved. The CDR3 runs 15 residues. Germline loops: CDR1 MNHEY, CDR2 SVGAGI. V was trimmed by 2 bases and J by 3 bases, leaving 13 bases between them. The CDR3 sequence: CASSYEPATYTEAFF. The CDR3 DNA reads TGTGCCAGCAGTTACGAGCCAGCGACCTACACTGAAGCTTTCTTT.

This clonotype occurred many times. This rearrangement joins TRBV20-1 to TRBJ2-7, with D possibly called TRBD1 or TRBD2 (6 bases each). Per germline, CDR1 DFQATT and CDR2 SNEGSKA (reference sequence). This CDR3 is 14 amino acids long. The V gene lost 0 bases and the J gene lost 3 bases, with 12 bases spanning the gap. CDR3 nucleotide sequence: TGCAGTGCTAGAGAGCTGGGGGGCAGCTACGAGCAGTACTTC. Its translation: CSARELGGSYEQYF.

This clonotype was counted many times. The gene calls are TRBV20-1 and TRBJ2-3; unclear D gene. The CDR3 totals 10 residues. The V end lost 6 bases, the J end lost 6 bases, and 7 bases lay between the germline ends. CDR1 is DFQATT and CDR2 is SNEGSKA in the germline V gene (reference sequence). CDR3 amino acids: CSAPRDTQYF. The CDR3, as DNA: TGCAGTGCACCCCGGGATACGCAGTATTTT.

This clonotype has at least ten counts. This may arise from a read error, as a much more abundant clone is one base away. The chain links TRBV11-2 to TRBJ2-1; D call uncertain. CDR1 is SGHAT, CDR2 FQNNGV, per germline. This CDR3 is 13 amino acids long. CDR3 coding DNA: TGTGCCAACAGCTTAGATGTAGGCAATGAGCAGTTCTTC. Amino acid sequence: CANSLDVGNEQFF.

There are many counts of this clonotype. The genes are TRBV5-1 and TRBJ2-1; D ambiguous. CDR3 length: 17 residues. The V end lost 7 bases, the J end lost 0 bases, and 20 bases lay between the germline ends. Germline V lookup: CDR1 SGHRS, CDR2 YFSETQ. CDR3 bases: TGCGCCAGCGAAACGGGCTGGCCCGGCGGCTCCTACAATGAGCAGTTCTTC. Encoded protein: CASETGWPGGSYNEQFF.

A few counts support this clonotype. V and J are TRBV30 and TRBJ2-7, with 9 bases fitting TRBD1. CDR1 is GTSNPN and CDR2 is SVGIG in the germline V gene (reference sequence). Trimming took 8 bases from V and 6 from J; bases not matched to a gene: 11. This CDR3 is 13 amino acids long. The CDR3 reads CARRGTGRLEQYF. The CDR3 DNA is TGTGCCCGAAGGGGGACAGGGAGGCTCGAGCAGTACTTC.

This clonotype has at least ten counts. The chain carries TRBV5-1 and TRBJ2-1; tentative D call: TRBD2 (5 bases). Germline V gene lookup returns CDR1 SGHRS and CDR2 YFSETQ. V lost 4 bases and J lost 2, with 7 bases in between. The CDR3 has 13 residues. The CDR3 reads CASSPGTYNEQFF. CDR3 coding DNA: TGCGCCAGCAGCCCGGGAACCTACAATGAGCAGTTCTTC. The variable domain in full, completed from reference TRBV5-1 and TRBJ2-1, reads KAGVTQTPRYLIKTRGQQVTLSCSPISGHRSVSWYQQTPGQGLQFLFEYFSETQRNKGNFPGRFSGRQFSNSRSEMNVSTLELGDSALYLCASSPGTYNEQFFGPGTRLTVL.

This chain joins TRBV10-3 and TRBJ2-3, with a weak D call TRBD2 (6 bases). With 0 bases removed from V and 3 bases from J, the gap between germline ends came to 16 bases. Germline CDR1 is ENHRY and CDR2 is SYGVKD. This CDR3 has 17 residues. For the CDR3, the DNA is TGTGCCATCAGTGAGTCTGGCGGGGTGGCGAGAACAGATACGCAGTATTTT. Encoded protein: CAISESGGVARTDTQYF.